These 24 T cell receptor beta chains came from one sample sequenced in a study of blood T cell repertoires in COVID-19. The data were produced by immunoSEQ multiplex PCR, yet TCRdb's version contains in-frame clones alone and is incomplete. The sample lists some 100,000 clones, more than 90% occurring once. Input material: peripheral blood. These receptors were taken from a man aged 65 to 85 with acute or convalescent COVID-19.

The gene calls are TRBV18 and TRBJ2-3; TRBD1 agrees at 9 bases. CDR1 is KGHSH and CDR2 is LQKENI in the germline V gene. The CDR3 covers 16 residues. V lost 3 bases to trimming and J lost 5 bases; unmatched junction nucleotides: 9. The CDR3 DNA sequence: TGTGCCAGCTCACCCAGGGACAGGGCCGGAGGAGATACGCAGTATTTT. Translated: CASSPRDRAGGDTQYF.

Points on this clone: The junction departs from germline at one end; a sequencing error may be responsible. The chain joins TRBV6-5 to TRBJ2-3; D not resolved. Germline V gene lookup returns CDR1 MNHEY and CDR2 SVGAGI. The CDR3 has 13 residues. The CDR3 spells CVSSSTDTDTQYF. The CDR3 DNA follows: TGTGTCAGCAGTTCGACTGACACAGATACGCAGTATTTT.

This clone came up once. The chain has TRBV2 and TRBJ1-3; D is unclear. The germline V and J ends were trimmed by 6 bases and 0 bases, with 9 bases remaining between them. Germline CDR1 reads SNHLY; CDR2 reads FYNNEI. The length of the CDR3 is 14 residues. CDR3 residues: CASSPQSSGNTIYF. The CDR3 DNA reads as TGTGCCAGCAGCCCACAGTCCTCTGGAAACACCATATATTTT.

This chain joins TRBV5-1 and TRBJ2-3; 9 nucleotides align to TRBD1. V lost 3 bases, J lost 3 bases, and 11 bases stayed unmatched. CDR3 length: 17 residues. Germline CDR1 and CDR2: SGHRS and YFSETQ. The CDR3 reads CASSSSKQGALTDTQYF. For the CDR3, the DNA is TGCGCCAGCAGCTCATCAAAACAGGGGGCGCTTACAGATACGCAGTATTTT.

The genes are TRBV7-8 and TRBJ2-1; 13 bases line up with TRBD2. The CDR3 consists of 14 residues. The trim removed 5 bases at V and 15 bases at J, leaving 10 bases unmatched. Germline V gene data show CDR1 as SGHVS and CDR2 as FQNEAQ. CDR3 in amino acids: CASSGGLAGAEVFF. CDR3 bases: TGTGCCAGCAGCGGCGGACTAGCGGGGGCTGAGGTGTTCTTC.

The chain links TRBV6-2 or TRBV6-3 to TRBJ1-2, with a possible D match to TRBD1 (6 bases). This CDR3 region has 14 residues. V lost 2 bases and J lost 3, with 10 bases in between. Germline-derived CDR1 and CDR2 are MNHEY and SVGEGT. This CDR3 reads CASSYGAGDYGYTF. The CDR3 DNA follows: TGTGCCAGCAGTTACGGAGCAGGGGACTATGGCTACACCTTC.

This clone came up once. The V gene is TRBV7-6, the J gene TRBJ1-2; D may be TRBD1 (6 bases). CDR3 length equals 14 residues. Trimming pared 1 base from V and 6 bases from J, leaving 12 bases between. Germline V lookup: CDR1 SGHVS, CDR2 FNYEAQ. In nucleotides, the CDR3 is TGTGCCAGCAGCTTAGATCGCAGGGGACATGGCTACACCTTC. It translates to CASSLDRRGHGYTF.

CDR3 loop: CASSLGTSANYGYTF. Here the CDR3 DNA reads TGTGCCAGCAGCTTGGGAACATCAGCTAACTATGGCTACACCTTC. The chain links TRBV5-6 to TRBJ1-2; D is uncertain. Trimming took off 0 bases at V and 0 bases at J, with 9 bases between the two ends. Per germline, CDR1 SGHDT and CDR2 YYEEEE. The CDR3 consists of 15 residues.

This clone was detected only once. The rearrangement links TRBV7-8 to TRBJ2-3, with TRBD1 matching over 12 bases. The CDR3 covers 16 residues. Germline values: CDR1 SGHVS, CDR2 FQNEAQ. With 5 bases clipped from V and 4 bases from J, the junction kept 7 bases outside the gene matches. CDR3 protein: CASSPGTGGASDTQYF. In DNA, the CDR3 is TGTGCCAGCAGCCCGGGGACAGGGGGCGCATCAGATACGCAGTATTTT.

In nucleotides, the CDR3 is TGTGCCACCAGCAGGAGAGCCGGGACAGGACATGGCTACACCTTC. As protein: CATSRRAGTGHGYTF. This chain uses TRBV15 with TRBJ1-2; 8 bases line up with TRBD1. This CDR3 spans 15 amino acids. J gave up 6 bases and V 3 bases, and 9 bases lay outside the gene matches. Looked up from germline, CDR1 is LNHNV and CDR2 is YYDKDF (reference sequence).

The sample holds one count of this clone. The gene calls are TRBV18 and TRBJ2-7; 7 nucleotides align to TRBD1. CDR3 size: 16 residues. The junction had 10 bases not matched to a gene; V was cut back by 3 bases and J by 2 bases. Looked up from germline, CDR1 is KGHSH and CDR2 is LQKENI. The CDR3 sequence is CASSPGSKGATYEQYF. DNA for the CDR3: TGTGCCAGCTCACCTGGTAGCAAGGGGGCCACCTACGAGCAGTACTTC.

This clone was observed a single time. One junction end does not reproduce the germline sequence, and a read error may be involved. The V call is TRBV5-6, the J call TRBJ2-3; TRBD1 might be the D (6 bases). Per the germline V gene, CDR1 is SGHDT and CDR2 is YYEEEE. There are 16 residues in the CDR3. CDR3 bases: TGTACCAGCAGCTTGGACAGTCGGTCGCCCACAGATACGCAGTATTTT. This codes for CTSSLDSRSPTDTQYF.

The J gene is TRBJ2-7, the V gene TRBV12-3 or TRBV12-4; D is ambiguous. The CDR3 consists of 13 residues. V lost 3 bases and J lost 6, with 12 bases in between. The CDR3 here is CASSFGSLGEQYF. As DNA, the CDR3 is TGTGCCAGCAGTTTCGGCAGTCTAGGCGAGCAGTACTTC.

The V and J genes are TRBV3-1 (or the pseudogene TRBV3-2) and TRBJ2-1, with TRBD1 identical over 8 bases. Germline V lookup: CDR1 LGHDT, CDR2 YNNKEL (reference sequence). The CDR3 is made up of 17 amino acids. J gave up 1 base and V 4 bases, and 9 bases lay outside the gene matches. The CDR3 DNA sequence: TGTGCCAGCAGCCCCTACGGACAGGGCGGGTCCTACAATGAGCAGTTCTTC. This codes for CASSPYGQGGSYNEQFF.

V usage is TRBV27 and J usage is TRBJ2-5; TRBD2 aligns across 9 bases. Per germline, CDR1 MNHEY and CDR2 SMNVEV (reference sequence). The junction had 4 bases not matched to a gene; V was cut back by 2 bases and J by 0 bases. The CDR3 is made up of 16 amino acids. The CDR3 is CASSLIAGGYQETQYF. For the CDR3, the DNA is TGTGCCAGCAGTTTAATCGCGGGAGGGTACCAAGAGACCCAGTACTTC.

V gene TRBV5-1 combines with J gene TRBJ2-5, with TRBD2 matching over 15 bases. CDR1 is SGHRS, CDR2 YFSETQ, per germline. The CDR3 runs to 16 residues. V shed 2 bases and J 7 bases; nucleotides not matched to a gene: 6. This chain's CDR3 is CASSFGTSGGQRTQYF. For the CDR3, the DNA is TGCGCCAGCAGCTTCGGGACTAGCGGGGGGCAGCGGACCCAGTACTTC.

As DNA, the CDR3 is TGTGCCATCAGCTCACAGAACTATGGCTACACCTTC. It encodes CAISSQNYGYTF. The V and J genes are TRBV10-3 and TRBJ1-2; D not resolved. CDR3 size: 12 residues. CDR1 is ENHRY, CDR2 SYGVKD, per germline. V was pared by 6 bases and J by 2 bases, with 7 bases between.

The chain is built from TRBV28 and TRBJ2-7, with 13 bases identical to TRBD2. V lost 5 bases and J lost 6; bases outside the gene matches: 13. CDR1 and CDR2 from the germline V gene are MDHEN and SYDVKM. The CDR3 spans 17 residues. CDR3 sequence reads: CASSDLTSGRALGEQYF. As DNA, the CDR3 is TGTGCCAGCAGTGACCTCACTAGCGGGAGGGCCTTAGGCGAGCAGTACTTC.

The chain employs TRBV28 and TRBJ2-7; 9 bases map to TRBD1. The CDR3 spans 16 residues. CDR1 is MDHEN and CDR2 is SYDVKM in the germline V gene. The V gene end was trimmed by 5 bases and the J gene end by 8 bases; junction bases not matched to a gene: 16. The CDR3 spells CASSTTGTGSRDQQYF. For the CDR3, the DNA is TGTGCCAGCAGTACCACCGGGACAGGGTCAAGGGACCAGCAGTACTTC.

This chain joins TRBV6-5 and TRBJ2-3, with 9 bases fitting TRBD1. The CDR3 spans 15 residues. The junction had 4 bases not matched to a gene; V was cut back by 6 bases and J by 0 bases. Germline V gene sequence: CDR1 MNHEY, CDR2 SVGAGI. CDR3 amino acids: CASSLDRGSTDTQYF. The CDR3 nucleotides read TGTGCCAGCAGCCTGGACAGGGGCAGCACAGATACGCAGTATTTT.

This CDR3 reads CASLGDSSYEQYF. The CDR3, as DNA: TGCGCCAGCCTCGGGGACAGCAGCTACGAGCAGTACTTC. The V call is TRBV5-1, the J call TRBJ2-7; 7 bases agree with TRBD1. Germline V lookup: CDR1 SGHRS, CDR2 YFSETQ. The CDR3 is 13 amino acids. V was pared by 7 bases and J by 3 bases, with 7 bases of the junction left unmatched.

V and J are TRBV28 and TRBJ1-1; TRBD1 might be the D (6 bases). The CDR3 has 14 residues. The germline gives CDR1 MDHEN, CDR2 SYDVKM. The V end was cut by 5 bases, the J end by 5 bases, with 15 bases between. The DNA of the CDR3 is TGTGCCAGCAGTGTTACAGGGTTCAGGACTGAAGCTTTCTTT. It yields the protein CASSVTGFRTEAFF.

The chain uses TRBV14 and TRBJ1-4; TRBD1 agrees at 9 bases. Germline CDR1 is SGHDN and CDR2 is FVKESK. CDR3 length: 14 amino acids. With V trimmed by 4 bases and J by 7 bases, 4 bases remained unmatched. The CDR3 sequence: CASSPTGGFEKLFF. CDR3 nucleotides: TGTGCCAGCAGCCCCACAGGGGGCTTTGAAAAACTGTTTTTT. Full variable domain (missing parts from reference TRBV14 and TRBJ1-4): EAGVTQFPSHSVIEKGQTVTLRCDPISGHDNLYWYRRVMGKEIKFLLHFVKESKQDESGMPNNRFLAERTGGTYSTLKVQPAELEDSGVYFCASSPTGGFEKLFFGSGTQLSVL.

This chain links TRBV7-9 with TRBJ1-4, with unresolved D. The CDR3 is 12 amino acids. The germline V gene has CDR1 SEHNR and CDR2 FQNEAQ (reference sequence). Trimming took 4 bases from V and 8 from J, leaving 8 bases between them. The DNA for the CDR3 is TGTGCCAGCAGCTCCCTGGGCGAAAAACTGTTTTTT. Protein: CASSSLGEKLFF.